This paragraph covers one TCR beta chain sequence. CD45RO-negative cells were positively selected for CCR7, leaving out terminally differentiated effector memory CD45RA+ cells. These data come from a study of shared clonotypes between healthy human individuals. Germline V gene lookup returns CDR1 MNHEY and CDR2 SVGAGI. This CDR3 spans 16 amino acids. V was shortened by 0 bases and J by 3 bases, with 14 bases between the two germline ends. The material for each subset, its genomic DNA, was split evenly across several immunoSEQ plates. Clones were sequenced by immunoSEQ multiplex PCR, and TCRdb holds only the in-frame ones, with some missing. The table records just over 2,000,000 clones, less than 95% of them present only once.

The receptor was derived from a man younger than 35 in good health. Sequenced input: naive CD8+ T cells sorted from blood. V and J are TRBV6-5 and TRBJ1-1; D is undetermined. The CDR3 region has the DNA TGTGCCAGCAGTTACTCCTATGGGGAATGGGACACTGAAGCTTTCTTT. Its protein is CASSYSYGEWDTEAFF.